The rows below give T cell receptor beta chains drawn from one sample of a study of blood T cell repertoires in COVID-19. Clones were read by immunoSEQ multiplex PCR, and TCRdb kept only the in-frame ones, dropping some. The sample has fewer than 200,000 clones, about 80% seen once. Material for sequencing was peripheral blood. The receptors were sampled from a woman aged 45-59 years with active or convalescent COVID-19. Both conserved end residues are part of each CDR3. D genes are given only for firm matches. Expanded clones get a size class; other rows say once, few or many, or leave the size out.

clone_size: few; d_call: TRBD1; j_call: TRBJ1-1; v_call: TRBV10-3; cdr3_aa: CAISGLNRGAEAFF; cdr3_nt: TGTGCCATCAGTGGACTCAACAGGGGGGCTGAAGCTTTCTTT
clone_size: NA; d_call: NA; j_call: TRBJ1-5; v_call: TRBV19; cdr3_aa: CASGSGGNQPQHF; cdr3_nt: TGTGCCTCCGGATCGGGGGGCAATCAGCCCCAGCATTTT
clone_size: NA; d_call: NA; j_call: TRBJ2-7; v_call: TRBV19; cdr3_aa: CASSIRGASSYEQYF; cdr3_nt: TGTGCCAGTAGTATACGGGGGGCCAGCTCCTACGAGCAGTACTTC
clone_size: few; d_call: TRBD1; j_call: TRBJ1-6; v_call: TRBV6-1; cdr3_aa: CASSDVDRGLVSPLHF; cdr3_nt: TGTGCCAGCAGTGATGTGGACAGGGGGCTTGTCTCACCCCTCCACTTT
clone_size: NA; d_call: NA; j_call: TRBJ1-1; v_call: TRBV28; cdr3_aa: CASSLAQENTEAFF; cdr3_nt: TGTGCCAGCAGTTTGGCGCAGGAGAACACTGAAGCTTTCTTT
clone_size: NA; d_call: TRBD1; j_call: TRBJ2-2; v_call: TRBV11-2; cdr3_aa: CASTLRDRTNTGELFF; cdr3_nt: TGTGCCAGCACCCTCCGGGACAGAACGAACACCGGGGAGCTGTTTTTT
clone_size: NA; d_call: NA; j_call: TRBJ2-5; v_call: TRBV6-5; cdr3_aa: CASSRGSQETQYF; cdr3_nt: TGTGCCAGCAGCCGGGGGTCCCAAGAGACCCAGTACTTC
clone_size: NA; d_call: TRBD1; j_call: TRBJ2-5; v_call: TRBV19; cdr3_aa: CASTLRAGGSQETQYF; cdr3_nt: TGTGCCAGTACCCTGAGGGCAGGGGGCAGCCAAGAGACCCAGTACTTC
clone_size: NA; d_call: NA; j_call: TRBJ1-3; v_call: TRBV4-3; cdr3_aa: CASSQDPTGLSGNTIYF; cdr3_nt: TGCGCCAGCAGCCAAGACCCGACAGGCCTCTCTGGAAACACCATATATTTT
clone_size: NA; d_call: TRBD1; j_call: TRBJ1-3; v_call: TRBV12-5; cdr3_aa: CASGLILGTGANSGNTIYF; cdr3_nt: TGTGCTAGTGGTTTGATTTTGGGGACAGGGGCTAACTCTGGAAACACCATATATTTT
clone_size: NA; d_call: TRBD1; j_call: TRBJ1-5; v_call: TRBV6-2/TRBV6-3; cdr3_aa: CASSIQGAGNQPQHF; cdr3_nt: TGTGCCAGCAGCATACAGGGGGCGGGTAATCAGCCCCAGCATTTT
clone_size: few; d_call: NA; j_call: TRBJ1-5; v_call: TRBV28; cdr3_aa: CASSSDRFSNQPQHF; cdr3_nt: TGTGCCAGCAGTTCTGACAGGTTTAGCAATCAGCCCCAGCATTTT
clone_size: NA; d_call: NA; j_call: TRBJ1-2; v_call: TRBV20-1; cdr3_aa: CSAREGVGYTF; cdr3_nt: TGCAGTGCTAGGGAGGGTGTCGGCTACACCTTC
clone_size: NA; d_call: NA; j_call: TRBJ1-2; v_call: TRBV7-6; cdr3_aa: CASSLSTGTNYGYTF; cdr3_nt: TGTGCCAGCAGCTTATCTACAGGGACTAACTATGGCTACACCTTC
clone_size: NA; d_call: TRBD1; j_call: TRBJ2-1; v_call: TRBV5-1; cdr3_aa: CASSSQPGTGAANEQFF; cdr3_nt: TGCGCCAGCAGCTCGCAACCCGGGACAGGGGCGGCGAATGAGCAGTTCTTC